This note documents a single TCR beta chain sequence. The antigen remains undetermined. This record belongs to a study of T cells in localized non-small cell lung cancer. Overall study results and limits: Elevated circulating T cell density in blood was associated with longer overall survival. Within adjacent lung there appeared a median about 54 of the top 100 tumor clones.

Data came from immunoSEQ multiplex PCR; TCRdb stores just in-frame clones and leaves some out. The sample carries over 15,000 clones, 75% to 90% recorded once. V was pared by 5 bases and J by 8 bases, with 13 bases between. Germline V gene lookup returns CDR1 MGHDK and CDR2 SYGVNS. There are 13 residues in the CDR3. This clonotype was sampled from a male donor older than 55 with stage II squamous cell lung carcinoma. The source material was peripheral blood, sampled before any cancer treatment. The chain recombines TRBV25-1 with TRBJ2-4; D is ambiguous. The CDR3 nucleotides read TGTGCCAGCAGTTCCACCCGAAAAGACATTCAGTACTTC. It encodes CASSSTRKDIQYF.